This T cell receptor (beta chain) came from a study of blood T cell repertoires in COVID-19. Study details: T cells, B-cell-depleted T cells, or PBMCs provided the cDNA or gDNA that served as material.

The CDR3 has 13 amino acids. Trimming cost V 6 bases and J 2 bases, with 10 bases left between them. Authors' methods: Amplifying reference gene primers gave estimates of nucleated cell counts. Method: immunoSEQ multiplex PCR; TCRdb's copy keeps in-frame clones and lacks some. V and J calls and clone size follow that table, whereas D and trimming were derived from the DNA. In the table there are tens of thousands of clones, roughly 84% of which are singletons. The source of this sequence is a human donor in a cohort sampled during active COVID-19. The donor label of this sample is uncertain. Sequenced sample: peripheral blood. The chain combines TRBV12-3 or TRBV12-4 with TRBJ2-5; no firm D call. CDR3 in DNA: TGTGCCAGCAGGGTCAACGGTCAAGAGACCCAGTACTTC. Protein product: CASRVNGQETQYF.